There are many counts of the clone carrying this T cell receptor beta chain. What it binds is not known. This record belongs to a study of blood T cells in healthy people across ages. The wider study: Template switching caught about one barcoded beta molecule for each two T cells. Findings and limits, study-wide: Shifts in expanded clonotypes may have been confounded by donor CMV status, which was unknown.

V was trimmed by 0 bases and J by 4 bases, leaving 8 bases between them. From germline, CDR1 is SEHNR and CDR2 FQNEAQ (reference sequence). The CDR3 is made up of 14 amino acids. A J-beta primer mix and a sample-barcoded 5' primer were used in a second PCR of roughly 6 to 11 cycles. From the 5' RACE reads, TCRdb called clonotypes with MiXCR, one entry per CDR3 protein. The data show some 790,000 distinct CDR3 sequences, 29% seen once. They isolated at least 7 million PBMCs from each sample. This chain connects TRBV7-9 to TRBJ2-3, with D possibly being TRBD2 (6 bases). The source material was blood. This TCR came from a woman aged 80 or older in good health. The CDR3 loop reads CASSLAASADTQYF. The CDR3 DNA is TGTGCCAGCAGCTTAGCAGCTAGCGCAGATACGCAGTATTTT.